This T cell receptor beta chain was observed in a study of CD8+ T cells in alopecia areata. Regarding this clone: Antigen unknown.

Investigators isolated RNA and reverse transcribed it into cDNA to act as the sequencing template. Here immunoSEQ multiplex PCR was the method, and the copy in TCRdb shows in-frame clones only, minus some. Of more than 90,000 clones in the sample, under 60% are singletons; the top ten hold 12%. The study's findings and limits: Scalp and blood samples kept many expanded lesional clones throughout tofacitinib.

Treatment indicated: oral pan-JAK inhibitor, 5-10 mg twice daily. CDR1 is MNHEY, CDR2 SVGAGI, per germline. Trimming removed 2 bases from V and 7 bases from J; junction bases left unmatched: 1. The CDR3 spans 13 residues. The V call is TRBV6-5, the J call TRBJ2-1; 8 bases are a match to TRBD2. The sequences come from CD8+ T cells sorted from blood, collected at week 24, from a patient treated with tofacitinib. The receptor was isolated from a human donor with alopecia areata. CDR3 in amino acids: CASSYREGNEQFF. The DNA for the CDR3 is TGTGCCAGCAGTTACCGGGAGGGGAATGAGCAGTTCTTC.